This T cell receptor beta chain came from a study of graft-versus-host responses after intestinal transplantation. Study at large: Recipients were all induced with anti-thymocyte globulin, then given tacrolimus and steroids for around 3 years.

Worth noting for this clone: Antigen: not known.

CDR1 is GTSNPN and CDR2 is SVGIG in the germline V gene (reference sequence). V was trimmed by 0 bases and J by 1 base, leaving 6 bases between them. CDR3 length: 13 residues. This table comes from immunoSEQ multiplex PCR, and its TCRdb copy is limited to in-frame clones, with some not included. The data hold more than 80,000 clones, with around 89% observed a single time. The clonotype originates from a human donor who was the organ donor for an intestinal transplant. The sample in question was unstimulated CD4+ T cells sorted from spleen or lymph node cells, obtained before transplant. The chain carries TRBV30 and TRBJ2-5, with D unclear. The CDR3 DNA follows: TGTGCCTGGAGTGTTTATGTCCAAGAGACCCAGTACTTC. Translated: CAWSVYVQETQYF.